The 5 T cell receptor beta chains below all came from one sample that was sequenced in a study of T cells in women clearing cervical HPV infection. TCRdb's table, derived via immunoSEQ multiplex PCR, lists solely in-frame clones and lacks some. Its table records approximately 30,000 clones. The sequenced sample was blood buffy coat. The receptors shown here come from a woman between 18 and 70 years old with a cervical HPV16 infection that either progressed to CIN3+ or cleared (not recorded which).

This CDR3 reads CASSLGTGNEKLFF. CDR3 DNA, as far as it was read: TGTGCCAGCAGCCTCGGGACAGGAAATGAAAAA. The rearrangement uses TRBV5-4 and TRBJ1-4; 8 positions agree with TRBD1. The sequence runs out 3 residues before the end of the CDR3; the remainder is reconstructed from the germline J gene. The V segment lost 4 bases and the J segment 5 bases; nucleotides outside the gene matches: 4. Germline CDR1 is SGHNT and CDR2 is YYREEE (reference sequence). The CDR3 spans 14 residues.

About this clone itself: The read falls 3 residues short of the CDR3 end, and the missing part is taken from the germline J gene. The chain joins TRBV20-1 to TRBJ1-1; D is possibly TRBD1 (6 bases). CDR1 is DFQATT, CDR2 SNEGSKA, per germline (reference sequence). The CDR3 sequence is 12 residues long. V gave up 5 bases and J gave up 0 bases, with 7 bases separating them. The CDR3 DNA, read in part, is TGCAGTGCTCGACAGGTGAACACTGAA. It is translated as CSARQVNTE. In full, the CDR3 reads CSARQVNTEAFF.

Points on this clone: The junction departs from germline at one end; a sequencing error may be responsible. CDR3 DNA, as far as it was read: TGTGCTAGCAGCTTAGTGGCTAGCGGTGTGGGAGAGACG. Protein: CASSLVASGVGET. The whole CDR3 sequence reads CASSLVASGVGETQYF. V is TRBV7-7 and J is TRBJ2-3; 7 bases are a match to TRBD2. The read ends 3 residues shy of where the CDR3 ends; the end is completed using the germline J gene. The CDR3 loop spans 16 amino acids. Germline V lookup: CDR1 SSHAT, CDR2 FNYEAQ (reference sequence). Using reference TRBV7-7 and TRBJ2-3 for the parts outside the CDR3, the full variable domain is GAGVSQSPRYKVTKRGQDVTLRCDPISSHATLYWYQQALGQGPEFLTYFNYEAQPDKSGLPSDRFSAERPEGSISTLTIQRTEQRDSAMYRCASSLVASGVGETQYFGPGTRLTVL.

In the case of this clone: The CDR3 extends 3 residues past the end of the read, so its final part is completed from the germline J gene. This chain links TRBV7-9 with TRBJ1-1; a weak D match, TRBD1 (5 bases). This CDR3 has 15 residues. Germline V gene sequence: CDR1 SEHNR, CDR2 FQNEAQ (reference sequence). V was trimmed by 3 bases and J by 7 bases, leaving 18 bases between them. The CDR3: CASSFTDITDNEAFF. The sequenced part of the CDR3 DNA is TGTGCCAGCAGCTTTACGGACATTACGGATAATGAA.

With respect to this clone: Sequencing ends 3 residues short of the CDR3 end; the germline J gene provides the rest. The V gene is TRBV30, the J gene TRBJ1-2; D remains ambiguous. The CDR3 consists of 16 residues. Germline V gene data show CDR1 as GTSNPN and CDR2 as SVGIG (reference sequence). The CDR3: CAWTTSTAEFTDTYTF. The part of the CDR3 DNA that was read is TGTGCCTGGACCACATCAACAGCCGAATTCACAGATACC.